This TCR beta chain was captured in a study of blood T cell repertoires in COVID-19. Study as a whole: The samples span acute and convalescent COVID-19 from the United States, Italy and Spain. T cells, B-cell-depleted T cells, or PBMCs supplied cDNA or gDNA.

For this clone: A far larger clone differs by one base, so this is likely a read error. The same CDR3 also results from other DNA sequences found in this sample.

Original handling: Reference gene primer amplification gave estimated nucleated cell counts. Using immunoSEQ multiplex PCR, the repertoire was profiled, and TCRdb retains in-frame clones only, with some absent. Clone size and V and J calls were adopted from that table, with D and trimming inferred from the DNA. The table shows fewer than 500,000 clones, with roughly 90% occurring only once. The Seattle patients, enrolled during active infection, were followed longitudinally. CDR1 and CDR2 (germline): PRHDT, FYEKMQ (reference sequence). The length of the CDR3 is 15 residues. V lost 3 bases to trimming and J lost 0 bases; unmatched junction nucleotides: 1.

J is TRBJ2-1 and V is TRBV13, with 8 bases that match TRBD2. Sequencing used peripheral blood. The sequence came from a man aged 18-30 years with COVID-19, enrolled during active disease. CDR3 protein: CASSFSGSSYNEQFF. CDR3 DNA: TGTGCCAGCAGCTTCAGCGGGAGCTCCTACAATGAGCAGTTCTTC.